This T cell receptor (beta chain) is from a study of shared clonotypes between healthy human individuals. Here immunoSEQ multiplex PCR was the method, and the copy in TCRdb shows in-frame clones only, minus some. The data show 450,000 to 550,000 clones, roughly 78% seen once. V was trimmed by 3 bases and J by 6 bases, leaving 7 bases between them. The CDR3 contains 12 residues. Germline V gives CDR1 MNHEY, CDR2 SMNVEV (reference sequence). The clonotype was recovered from a woman between 40 and 50 years old in good health. Some clones in this sample may be carry-over from other donors' samples. The sequenced sample was PBMCs. The chain combines TRBV27 with TRBJ2-3; D call uncertain. CDR3 DNA sequence: TGTGCCAGCAGTTTGTCCCCCGATACGCAGTATTTT. Translating gives CASSLSPDTQYF.